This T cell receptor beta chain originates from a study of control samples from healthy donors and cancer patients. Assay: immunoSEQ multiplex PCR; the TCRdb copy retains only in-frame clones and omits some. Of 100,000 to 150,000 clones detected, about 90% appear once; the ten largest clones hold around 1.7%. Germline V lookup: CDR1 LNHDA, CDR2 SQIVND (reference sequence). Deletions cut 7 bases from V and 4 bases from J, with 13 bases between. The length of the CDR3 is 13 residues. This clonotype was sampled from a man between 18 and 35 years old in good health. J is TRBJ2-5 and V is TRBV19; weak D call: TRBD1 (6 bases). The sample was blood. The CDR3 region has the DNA TGTGCCAGTAAGTCCCAGGGGAGAGAGACCCAGTACTTC. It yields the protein CASKSQGRETQYF.